This TCR beta chain was found in a study of spatial heterogeneity in lung cancer. Study-level results: Coverage estimated for tumor T cells reached roughly 6.8% for alpha chains and less than 15% for beta chains. One measure, the expanded intratumoral alpha and beta TCR count, tracked tumor mutation counts.

V was clipped by 5 bases and J by 4 bases; unmatched bases: 8. Germline V gives CDR1 DFQATT, CDR2 SNEGSKA (reference sequence). This CDR3 contains 14 residues. Every TCR cDNA molecule bore a unique molecular identifier. Each CDR3 protein is one row after TCRdb ran MiXCR on the 5' RACE reads. The sample lists about 20,000 distinct CDR3 sequences; roughly 7.3% were seen once. As for time point: sample taken at primary tumor resection. The sequenced material consisted of unsorted whole RNA from tumor, nontumor lung or frozen PBMC. Within the sample, this clonotype is medium-sized (0.01 to 0.1%). Antigen specificity is unknown.

The genes are TRBV20-1 and TRBJ1-1; 9 nucleotides match TRBD1. The sequence came from a female donor with early-stage non-small cell lung cancer. Specimen: lung tumor tissue, collected at surgery. CDR3 loop: CSASDGTGFTEAFF. DNA for the CDR3: TGCAGTGCTTCCGATGGGACAGGGTTCACTGAAGCTTTCTTT.